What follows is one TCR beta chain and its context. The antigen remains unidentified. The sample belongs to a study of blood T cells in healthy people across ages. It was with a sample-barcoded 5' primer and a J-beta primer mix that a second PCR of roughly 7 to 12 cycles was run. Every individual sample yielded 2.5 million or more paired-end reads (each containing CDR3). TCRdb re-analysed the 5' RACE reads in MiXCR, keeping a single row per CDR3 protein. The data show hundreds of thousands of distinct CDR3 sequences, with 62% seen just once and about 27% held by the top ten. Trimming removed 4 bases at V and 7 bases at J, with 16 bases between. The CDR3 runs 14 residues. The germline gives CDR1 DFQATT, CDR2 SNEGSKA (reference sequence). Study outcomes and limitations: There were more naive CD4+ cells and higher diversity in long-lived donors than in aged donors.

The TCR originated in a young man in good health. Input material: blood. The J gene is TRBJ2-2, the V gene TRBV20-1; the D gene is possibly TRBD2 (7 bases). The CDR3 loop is CSAIGGALGGELFF. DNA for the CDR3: TGCAGTGCTATTGGGGGGGCCCTCGGCGGGGAGCTGTTTTTT.